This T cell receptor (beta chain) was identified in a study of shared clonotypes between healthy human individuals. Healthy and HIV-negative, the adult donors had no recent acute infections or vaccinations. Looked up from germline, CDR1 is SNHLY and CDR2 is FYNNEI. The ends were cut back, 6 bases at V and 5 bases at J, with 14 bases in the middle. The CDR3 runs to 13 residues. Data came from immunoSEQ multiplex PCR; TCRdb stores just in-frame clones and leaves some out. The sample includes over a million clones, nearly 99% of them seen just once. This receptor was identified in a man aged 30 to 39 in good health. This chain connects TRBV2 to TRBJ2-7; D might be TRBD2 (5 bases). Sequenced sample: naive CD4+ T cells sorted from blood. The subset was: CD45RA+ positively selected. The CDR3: CASRYSSGDEQYF. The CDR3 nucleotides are TGTGCCAGCAGGTATAGCAGCGGTGACGAGCAGTACTTC.